This TCR beta chain was recovered during a study of beta chain features in type 1 diabetes. Points from the study as a whole: The question of HLA type influencing TCRB rearrangement was one that remained unresolved here.

V shed 0 bases and J shed 7 bases, with 15 bases lying between them. The germline V gene has CDR1 MNHEY and CDR2 SMNVEV (reference sequence). This CDR3 is built from 16 residues. Sequenced material consisted of expressed TCRB transcripts (all of the isolated RNA was reverse transcribed). Mean read depth for naive, central memory and regulatory T cell samples was some 3.8 million reads. Sequenced by immunoSEQ multiplex PCR; TCRdb stores in-frame clones only, minus some. This sample has hundreds of thousands of clones, with about 16% found just once. With respect to this clone: The antigen is not known.

The chain has TRBV27 and TRBJ1-4; tentatively, D is TRBD1 (5 bases). What was sequenced was naive CD4+ T cells from blood. The origin of this receptor is a man between 18 and 35 years old in good health. DNA of the CDR3: TGTGCCAGCAGTTTATCGAGGGGCAGGGCAGGTGAAAAACTGTTTTTT. Its translation: CASSLSRGRAGEKLFF.